This TCR beta chain was identified in a study of shared clonotypes between healthy human individuals. Sequencing was performed with immunoSEQ multiplex PCR; in TCRdb, only in-frame clones are kept and a portion is missing. Of roughly 320,000 clones listed, about nine tenths are singletons. The CDR3 extends over 11 amino acids. CDR1 and CDR2 from the germline V gene are WNHNN and SYGVQD (reference sequence). Trimming stripped 7 bases from V and 8 bases from J, with 9 bases between. The receptor was isolated from a man aged 18-30 years in good health. The sample taken for sequencing was memory CD8+ T cells sorted from blood. As to subset: CD45RO+ cells pooled with CCR7-negative TemRA cells. The chain employs TRBV10-1 and TRBJ1-3; D remains unclear. The CDR3 nucleotides read TGCGCCAGCATGGACCGATACACCATATATTTT. Translating it yields CASMDRYTIYF.